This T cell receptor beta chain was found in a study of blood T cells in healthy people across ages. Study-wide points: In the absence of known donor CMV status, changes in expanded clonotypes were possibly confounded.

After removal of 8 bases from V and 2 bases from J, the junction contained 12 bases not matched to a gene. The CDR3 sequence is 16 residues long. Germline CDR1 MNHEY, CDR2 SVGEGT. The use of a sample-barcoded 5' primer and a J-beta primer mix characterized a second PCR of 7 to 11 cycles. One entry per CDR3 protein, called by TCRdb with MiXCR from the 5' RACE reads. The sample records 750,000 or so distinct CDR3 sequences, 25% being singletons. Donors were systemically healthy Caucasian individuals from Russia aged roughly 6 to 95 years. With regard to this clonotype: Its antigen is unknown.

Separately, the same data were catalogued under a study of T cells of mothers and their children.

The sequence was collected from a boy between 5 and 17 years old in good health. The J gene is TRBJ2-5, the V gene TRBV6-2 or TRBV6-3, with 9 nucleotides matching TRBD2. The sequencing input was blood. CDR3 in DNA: TGTGCCAGCCAACGGCGACTAGCGGATACACAAGAGACCCAGTACTTC. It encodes CASQRRLADTQETQYF.